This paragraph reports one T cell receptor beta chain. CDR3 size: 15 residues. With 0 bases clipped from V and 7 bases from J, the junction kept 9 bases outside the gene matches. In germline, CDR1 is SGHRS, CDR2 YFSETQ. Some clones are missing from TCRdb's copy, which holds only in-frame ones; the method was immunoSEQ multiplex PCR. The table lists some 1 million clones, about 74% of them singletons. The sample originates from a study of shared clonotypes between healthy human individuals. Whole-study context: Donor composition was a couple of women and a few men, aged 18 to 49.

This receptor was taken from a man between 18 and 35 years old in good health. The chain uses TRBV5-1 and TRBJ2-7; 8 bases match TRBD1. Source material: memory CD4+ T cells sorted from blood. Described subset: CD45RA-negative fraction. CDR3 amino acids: CASSLVPGGLGEQYF. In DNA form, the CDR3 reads TGCGCCAGCAGCTTGGTACCAGGGGGCTTGGGAGAGCAGTACTTC.